Shown below are 9 T cell receptor beta chains from a single sample sequenced in a study of T cell repertoires in cytomegalovirus infection. TCRdb re-derived calls from the reads in MiXCR, one entry per CDR3 protein. The sample includes about 450,000 distinct CDR3 sequences, under 40% of them seen just once. The sequenced sample was PBMCs. These receptors were collected from a human donor in good health (CMV status not recorded). Some clones in this sample may be carry-over from other donors' samples.

Note on this clonotype: The conserved closing phenylalanine or tryptophan is absent in this CDR3, likely reflecting a read error. The chain has TRBV28 and TRBJ2-1; 7 nucleotides line up with TRBD2. Germline V gives CDR1 MDHEN, CDR2 SYDVKM. The CDR3 sequence is 15 residues long. Trimming cost V 5 bases and J 4 bases; bases outside gene matches: 8. The CDR3 sequence is CASSQWGGDYNEQFL. DNA for the CDR3: TGTGCCAGCAGTCAGTGGGGGGGGGATTACAATGAGCAGTTCTTA.

The chain employs TRBV6-2 or TRBV6-3 and TRBJ2-3, with D possibly TRBD2 on 6 matching bases. Germline CDR1 and CDR2: MNHEY and SVGEGT. This CDR3 is built from 13 residues. V was cut by 7 bases and J by 1 base, with 9 bases left in between. This chain's CDR3 is CASNWGGTDTQYF. CDR3 DNA: TGTGCCAGCAACTGGGGGGGCACAGATACGCAGTATTTT.

The chain carries TRBV20-1 and TRBJ1-5; D is unclear. CDR1 is DFQATT and CDR2 is SNEGSKA in the germline V gene (reference sequence). V dropped 0 bases and J dropped 6 bases, with 12 bases sitting between them. The CDR3 spans 14 residues. The CDR3 region is CSARDLRAIQPQHF. The CDR3 nucleotides are TGCAGTGCTAGAGATCTCAGAGCAATTCAGCCCCAGCATTTT.

The rearrangement uses TRBV19 and TRBJ1-2; 8 bases line up with TRBD1. Germline CDR1 LNHDA, CDR2 SQIVND (reference sequence). The CDR3 extends over 15 amino acids. The junction had 8 bases not matched to a gene; V was cut back by 4 bases and J by 4 bases. The CDR3 DNA reads as TGTGCCAGTAGTACGCCGGACAGGGCTTCCTATGGCTACACCTTC. As protein: CASSTPDRASYGYTF.

As concerns this clonotype: A much larger clone lies one base from this, so it may be a read error. The chain is built from TRBV11-2 and TRBJ2-6; weak D call: TRBD2 (5 bases). The CDR3 runs to 16 residues. Trimming left V 2 bases short and J 8 bases short, with 16 bases between. The germline V gene encodes CDR1 SGHAT and CDR2 FQNNGV. CDR3 residues: CASSLFLGNGTNVLTF. CDR3 nucleotide sequence: TGTGCCAGCAGCTTATTCTTAGGGAACGGGACCAACGTCCTGACTTTC.

The chain joins TRBV7-2 to TRBJ1-5; D remains unclear. Trimming took 11 bases from V and 3 from J, leaving 11 bases between them. Germline V gene sequence: CDR1 SGHTA, CDR2 FQGNSA. The CDR3 covers 12 residues. The CDR3 sequence: CASSGFNQPQHF. The CDR3 DNA sequence: TGTGCCTCCAGCGGGTTCAATCAGCCCCAGCATTTT.

V is TRBV10-3 and J is TRBJ1-2; D is uncertain. Germline-derived CDR1 and CDR2 are ENHRY and SYGVKD. The V end was cut by 2 bases, the J end by 0 bases, with 7 bases between. This CDR3 contains 14 residues. DNA for the CDR3: TGTGCCATCAGTGAGACCGGGACTAACTATGGCTACACCTTC. As protein: CAISETGTNYGYTF.

This clonotype has just a few counts. As DNA, the CDR3 is TGTGCCAGCAGCTTAATGCAGTATAACACCGGGGAGCTGTTTTTT. This gives the protein CASSLMQYNTGELFF. This chain joins TRBV7-9 and TRBJ2-2, with unresolved D. This CDR3 is built from 15 residues. CDR1 SEHNR and CDR2 FQNEAQ come from the germline V gene (reference sequence). The germline V and J ends were trimmed by 2 bases and 2 bases, with 9 bases remaining between them.

The chain employs TRBV19 and TRBJ2-5; D is possibly TRBD1 or TRBD2 (5 bases each). The germline gives CDR1 LNHDA, CDR2 SQIVND (reference sequence). There are 16 residues in the CDR3. The germline V and J ends were trimmed by 2 bases and 1 base, with 14 bases remaining between them. CDR3 coding DNA: TGTGCCAGTAGTATAATAGGGGTTGAGGGCCAAGAGACCCAGTACTTC. Translated, it gives CASSIIGVEGQETQYF.